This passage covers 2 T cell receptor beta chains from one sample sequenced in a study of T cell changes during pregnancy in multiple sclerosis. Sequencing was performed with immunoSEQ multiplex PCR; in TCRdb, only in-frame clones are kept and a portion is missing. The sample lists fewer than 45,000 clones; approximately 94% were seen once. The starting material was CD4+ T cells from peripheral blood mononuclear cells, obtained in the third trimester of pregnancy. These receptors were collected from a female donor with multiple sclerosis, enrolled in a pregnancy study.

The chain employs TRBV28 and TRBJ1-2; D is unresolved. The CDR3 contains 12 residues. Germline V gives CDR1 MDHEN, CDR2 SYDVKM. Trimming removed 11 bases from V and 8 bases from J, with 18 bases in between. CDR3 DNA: TGTGCCGTTCAGAATGAAGTGGTGGGCTACACCTTC. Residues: CAVQNEVVGYTF.

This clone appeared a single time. The CDR3 loop is CASSLSPQGASTNEKLFF. CDR3 bases: TGCGCCAGCAGCTTGTCCCCACAGGGCGCGTCAACTAATGAAAAACTGTTTTTT. The chain has TRBV5-1 and TRBJ1-4; perhaps TRBD1 as D (6 bases). With 1 base removed from V and 0 bases from J, the gap between germline ends came to 16 bases. This CDR3 region has 18 residues. Germline V gene data show CDR1 as SGHRS and CDR2 as YFSETQ. Filled out from reference TRBV5-1 and TRBJ1-4, the complete variable domain reads KAGVTQTPRYLIKTRGQQVTLSCSPISGHRSVSWYQQTPGQGLQFLFEYFSETQRNKGNFPGRFSGRQFSNSRSEMNVSTLELGDSALYLCASSLSPQGASTNEKLFFGSGTQLSVL.